This T cell receptor (beta chain) was recorded in a study of shared clonotypes between healthy human individuals. Assay: immunoSEQ multiplex PCR; the TCRdb copy retains only in-frame clones and omits some. The table lists about 820,000 clones, 85% to 95% of them singletons. Cells designated naive CD8 were CD45RO-negative and were positively selected for CCR7, with terminally differentiated effector memory CD45RA+ cells excluded. The CDR3 is 16 residues long. Germline-derived CDR1 and CDR2 are SEHNR and FQNEAQ (reference sequence). V was shortened by 4 bases and J by 4 bases, with 17 bases between the two germline ends.

Sequences were obtained from naive CD8+ T cells sorted from blood. The sequence came from a man in his thirties or forties in good health. The rearrangement joins TRBV7-9 to TRBJ1-3, with a possible D match to TRBD1 (5 bases). The CDR3 here is CASSSTTWGLGNTIYF. The CDR3 region has the DNA TGTGCCAGCAGCTCCACCACTTGGGGCCTCGGAAACACCATATATTTT.